Listed below are T cell receptor beta chains from one sample, sequenced in a study of CD8+CD57+ T cells in acquired aplastic anemia. TCRdb called the reads again in MiXCR, with one record for every CDR3 protein. The sample consists of around 400,000 distinct CDR3 sequences, 65% to 80% of them appearing once. Sequenced material: sorted CD4+, CD8+, or CD8+CD57+ T cells (not recorded which) from PBMCs. The receptors were sampled from a human donor in good health, serving as a control. CDR3s include the opening cysteine and the closing phenylalanine or tryptophan. A D gene is named only where the DNA matches it firmly. Size is stated for part of the rows, as once, few or many counts, or as a class when the clone is expanded.

>TRBJ1-1|.|.|TRBV20-1
TGCAGTGCCGGGACTCGCGCAAACGCTGAAGCTTTCTTT
CSAGTRANAEAFF
>TRBJ1-5|.|.|TRBV15
TGTGCCACCAGCAGAGATCCGGGAGGACAGCTTATATCCTTGCATTTT
CATSRDPGGQLISLHF
>TRBJ2-7|.|.|TRBV5-1
TGCGCCAGCAAAAAGGCGTACTTCTCCTACGAGCAGTACTTC
CASKKAYFSYEQYF
>TRBJ2-1|.|.|TRBV19
TGTGCCAGTAGTACTGGGCAGCACTCCTACAATGAGAAGTTCTTC
CASSTGQHSYNEKFF
>TRBJ1-2|.|.|TRBV5-5
TGTGCCGGCAGCTTCCAAGAGACCTATGGCTACACCTTC
CAGSFQETYGYTF
>TRBJ2-3|.|.|TRBV5-6
TGTGCCAGCAAGCAGAGGGGCAACGCGAATACGCAGTATTTT
CASKQRGNANTQYF
>TRBJ1-2|.|.|TRBV2
TGTGCCAGCAGCCAATTTCCGGTCTACGGCTACACCTTC
CASSQFPVYGYTF
>TRBJ1-2|TRBD1|few|TRBV10-3
TGTGCCATCAGCGTACAGGGGAAGGATGGCTACACCTTC
CAISVQGKDGYTF
>TRBJ2-7|.|.|TRBV7-2
TGTGCCAGCAGCTTAGCTCCAGGGGCCGGTCAGCCCCAGCAGTACTTC
CASSLAPGAGQPQQYF
>TRBJ1-2|.|many|TRBV11-2
TGTGCCAGCAGCTTAGTCCGAGGGGACTATGGCTACACCTTC
CASSLVRGDYGYTF
>TRBJ1-3|.|many|TRBV19
TGTGCCAGTAGTGCGGGCCACCAAGGAAACACCATATATTTT
CASSAGHQGNTIYF
>TRBJ2-7|TRBD2|.|TRBV7-9
TGTGCCAGCAGGCCGGCCGGGGGGGGCTCCTACGAGCAGTACTTC
CASRPAGGGSYEQYF
>TRBJ1-5|TRBD1|.|TRBV7-9
TGTGCCAGCAGTACCCGGGCGGAGGGGGCAGTAGATGGCAATCAGCCCCAGCATTTT
CASSTRAEGAVDGNQPQHF
>TRBJ1-5|TRBD1|many|TRBV7-2
TGTGCCAGCAGCCCCCCCGGGGCAGGGGGCTACCAGCCCCAGCATTTT
CASSPPGAGGYQPQHF
>TRBJ1-1|TRBD1|.|TRBV5-1
TGCGCCAGCAGCGAGGGACAGGTGGCTCATGAAGCTTTCTTT
CASSEGQVAHEAFF
>TRBJ2-7|.|few|TRBV7-2
TGTGCCAGCAGGGGGACTGCAACCCACGAGCAGTACTTC
CASRGTATHEQYF
>TRBJ1-1|TRBD1|.|TRBV7-3
TGTGCCAGCAGCCCAGGGTTAGGGGGCTACGAGCAGTACGAAGCTTTCTTT
CASSPGLGGYEQYEAFF
>TRBJ2-2|.|.|TRBV29-1
TGCAGCGACAAGGGACGGCCGGGGGAGCTGTTTTTT
CSDKGRPGELFF
>TRBJ2-7|TRBD1|.|TRBV7-2
TGCGCCAGCAGCTCGGGTCAGGGGGCCTCCGAGGAGTACTTC
CASSSGQGASEEYF
>TRBJ2-5|.|.|TRBV29-1
TGCAGCGGGGGGGCCACGTACCAAGAGACCCAGTACTTC
CSGGATYQETQYF
>TRBJ2-7|.|once|TRBV19
TGTGCCAGTAGTATCCAAGGGTCCTACCTCTCCTACGAGCAGTACTTC
CASSIQGSYLSYEQYF
>TRBJ2-7|.|few|TRBV2
TGTGCCAGCAGTGCCGGGGACATTGTAGGAATCGAGCAGTACTTC
CASSAGDIVGIEQYF
>TRBJ2-1|TRBD1|few|TRBV7-8
TGTGCCAGCAGCCAGGCGCCCGGGACAGGGGGCTCGAGTGAGCAGTTCTTC
CASSQAPGTGGSSEQFF
>TRBJ2-3|TRBD2|.|TRBV6-2/TRBV6-3
TGTGCCAGCAGACTGGGACTAGCGGTAGACACAGATACGCAGTATTTT
CASRLGLAVDTDTQYF
>TRBJ1-1|.|.|TRBV7-2
TGTGCCAGCAGCTTAGCCGGCGAAGTATGGGACAACCAAGCTTTCTTT
CASSLAGEVWDNQAFF
>TRBJ1-4|.|many|TRBV5-1
TGCGCCAGCAGCAGAGACGCGAATGAAAAACTGTTTTTT
CASSRDANEKLFF
>TRBJ2-5|.|.|TRBV7-2
TGTGCCAGCAGCTCCAGGGGGGGGACTAATTCACCCCTCTACTTC
CASSSRGGTNSPLYF
>TRBJ1-1|.|many|TRBV6-6
TGTGCCAGCAGTTACGACAGGAGGAACACTGAAGCTTTCTTT
CASSYDRRNTEAFF
>TRBJ2-1|TRBD2|many|TRBV11-3
TGTGCCAGCAGCTCCAGCGGGGGTGACTACAATGAGCAGTTCTTC
CASSSSGGDYNEQFF
>TRBJ1-5|.|once|TRBV5-1
TGCGCCAGCAGCCTTTACGGTAGAAAGCAGCCCCAGCATTTT
CASSLYGRKQPQHF
>TRBJ2-1|TRBD1|.|TRBV11-2
TGTGCCAGCAGTACAGACCGGGACAGGGGCGATTGGAGTGAGCAGTTCTTC
CASSTDRDRGDWSEQFF
>TRBJ2-4|.|.|TRBV29-1
TGCAGCGTTGAAGGGGACACGAAAAACATTCAGTACTTC
CSVEGDTKNIQYF
>TRBJ1-2|.|once|TRBV7-2
TGTGCCAGCAGCTTATGTCCTGGCCCGAGCGATACCGGGACCTTC
CASSLCPGPSDTGTF
>TRBJ1-5|.|many|TRBV19
TGTGCCAGTAGAGACGATCGGCAGGGAAACCTGATCCAGCATTTT
CASRDDRQGNLIQHF
>TRBJ2-5|TRBD1|.|TRBV7-9
TGTGCCAGCAGCACCCAGACAGGGGTACGTTCACCCCTCTACTTC
CASSTQTGVRSPLYF
>TRBJ2-6|TRBD1|.|TRBV7-2
TGTGCCAGCAGCTACACAGGGGAAGGGGCCAACGTCCTGACTTTC
CASSYTGEGANVLTF
>TRBJ2-2|TRBD1|.|TRBV5-1
TGCGCCAGCATCCGGACCGGGACAGGGGGCGGGGAGCTGTTTTTT
CASIRTGTGGGELFF
>TRBJ1-2|TRBD1|many|TRBV5-1
TGCGCCAGCAGCACTCAACCCCAGGGGGTTAACTATGGCTACACCTTC
CASSTQPQGVNYGYTF
>TRBJ1-2|.|once|TRBV12-3/TRBV12-4
TGTGCCAGCACCCTATCGAGGGGCCCCGAGCCTAACTATGGCTACACCTTC
CASTLSRGPEPNYGYTF
>TRBJ2-1|.|.|TRBV9
TGTGCCAGCCGTATGATAGGGGGGGGACTATACAAGGAGCAGTTCTTC
CASRMIGGGLYKEQFF
>TRBJ2-2|.|.|TRBV7-7
TGTGCCAGCAGCGTAGTGGGTACAGGCGAGGGGGAGCTGTTTTTT
CASSVVGTGEGELFF
>TRBJ2-2|.|once|TRBV15
TGTGCCACCAGCAGAGACCGGACAGATTTCGCCGGGGAGCTGTTTTTT
CATSRDRTDFAGELFF
>TRBJ1-4|TRBD1|.|TRBV3-1
TGTGCCAGCAGCCCTACGACAGGGGGTGAAAAACTGTTTTTT
CASSPTTGGEKLFF
>TRBJ1-1|.|.|TRBV5-5
TGTGCCACCAACGGGGGTTGGATCACATGGAACACTGAAGCTTTCTTT
CATNGGWITWNTEAFF
>TRBJ2-3|TRBD2|many|TRBV11-3
TGTGCCAGCAGCTTAAGAACGGCTAGCGGGGGACGCACAGATACGCAGTATTTT
CASSLRTASGGRTDTQYF
>TRBJ1-5|TRBD1|.|TRBV10-3
TGTGCCATCAGTGGGGACAGGGACCTTTATAGCCAGCCCCAGCATTTT
CAISGDRDLYSQPQHF
>TRBJ2-5|.|once|TRBV7-8
TGTGCCAGCAGCTTAAGTGCGGCCACCCAGAGCGACGCCCAGTACTTC
CASSLSAATQSDAQYF
>TRBJ1-6|.|many|TRBV11-2
TGTGCCAGCAGGGGGCTGAGGCAGTCGGGTTCACCCCTCCACTTT
CASRGLRQSGSPLHF
>TRBJ2-5|TRBD2|.|TRBV20-1
TGCAGTGCTAGGAGGCTGCTAGCGGGGGAAGAGACCCAGTACTTC
CSARRLLAGEETQYF